The 12 T cell receptor beta chains given below trace back to one sample, sequenced in a study of T-cell memory formation after mild COVID-19. One entry per CDR3 protein, called by TCRdb with MiXCR from the 5' RACE reads. The sample has more than 450,000 distinct CDR3 sequences, roughly 18% seen once. The specimen sequenced was PBMCs or a T cell subset sorted from them (not recorded which). Source of these receptors: an adult woman who had mild COVID-19 (a few samples of this study predate the infection). Cell type and time point are not known.

The table lists this clonotype with a few counts. V and J are TRBV7-3 and TRBJ1-1; D is possibly TRBD1 (5 bases). The V gene's germline CDR1 is SGHTA and CDR2 FQGTGA. The CDR3 length is 16 residues. V lost 1 base and J 1 base, leaving 13 bases between the germline ends. The CDR3: CASSLIRQNKNTEAFF. The DNA of the CDR3 is TGTGCCAGCAGCTTAATACGACAGAATAAGAACACTGAAGCTTTCTTT. Combining the CDR3 with reference TRBV7-3 and TRBJ1-1 gives the whole variable domain GAGVSQTPSNKVTEKGKYVELRCDPISGHTALYWYRQSLGQGPEFLIYFQGTGAADDSGLPNDRFFAVRPEGSVSTLKIQRTERGDSAVYLCASSLIRQNKNTEAFFGQGTRLTVV.

This clonotype was observed once. The rearrangement joins TRBV4-1 to TRBJ1-5; TRBD1 matches at 9 bases. V dropped 2 bases and J dropped 4; count of bases not matched to a gene: 6. From germline, CDR1 is MGHRA and CDR2 YSYEKL. The CDR3 is 16 residues long. The CDR3, as DNA: TGCGCCAGCAGCCAATCCCCCGGGACAGGGAATCAGCCCCAGCATTTT. Its protein product is CASSQSPGTGNQPQHF.

This clonotype came up a few times. The gene calls are TRBV6-6 and TRBJ1-1; TRBD1 agrees at 8 bases. V lost 6 bases to trimming and J lost 1 base; unmatched junction nucleotides: 4. The CDR3 loop spans 14 amino acids. Germline V gene lookup returns CDR1 MNHNY and CDR2 SVGAGI (reference sequence). CDR3 coding DNA: TGTGCCAGCAGAAGACAGGGGCAGAACACTGAAGCTTTCTTT. This gives the protein CASRRQGQNTEAFF.

The chain uses TRBV7-9 and TRBJ2-7; weak D call: TRBD1 (5 bases). The V end was cut by 10 bases, the J end by 5 bases, with 15 bases between. In germline, CDR1 is SEHNR, CDR2 FQNEAQ (reference sequence). The CDR3 has 12 amino acids. The CDR3 spells CATLDVGDEQYF. DNA for the CDR3: TGTGCCACCCTAGACGTAGGGGACGAGCAGTACTTC.

This chain joins TRBV20-1 and TRBJ2-3; 11 nucleotides align to TRBD2. Looked up from germline, CDR1 is DFQATT and CDR2 is SNEGSKA (reference sequence). The CDR3 consists of 15 residues. The CDR3: CSLEPLAGETDTQYF. The CDR3 region has the DNA TGCAGCTTAGAACCACTAGCGGGAGAAACAGATACGCAGTATTTT.

At least ten counts were recorded for this clonotype. This chain connects TRBV5-1 to TRBJ2-7; no clear D gene. The germline gives CDR1 SGHRS, CDR2 YFSETQ. The CDR3 is 13 amino acids. Trimming stripped 3 bases from V and 6 bases from J, with 13 bases between. CDR3 residues: CASSSQPGSEQYF. CDR3 coding DNA: TGCGCCAGCAGCTCACAGCCAGGTTCCGAGCAGTACTTC.

V is TRBV5-5 and J is TRBJ2-2; TRBD2 agrees at 10 bases. Germline loops: CDR1 SGHKS, CDR2 YYEKEE (reference sequence). This CDR3 contains 17 residues. Unmatched junction bases numbered 7, after V lost 1 base and J lost 4 bases. CDR3 loop: CASSLSRVAGGTGELFF. CDR3 in DNA: TGTGCCAGCAGCTTGAGTCGGGTAGCGGGAGGCACCGGGGAGCTGTTTTTT.

The chain employs TRBV4-2 and TRBJ2-7; D not resolved. Germline assignment: CDR1 LGHNA and CDR2 YNFKEQ. Between the trimmed V and J ends, which lost 0 bases and 5 bases, there was a span of 8 bases. The CDR3 is made up of 13 amino acids. CDR3 sequence: CASSQDFLDEQYF. The CDR3 region has the DNA TGTGCCAGCAGCCAAGATTTTTTAGACGAGCAGTACTTC.

The V and J genes are TRBV4-1 and TRBJ2-5, with a weak D call TRBD1 (5 bases). This CDR3 has 14 amino acids. From germline, CDR1 is MGHRA and CDR2 YSYEKL. Trimming removed 8 bases from V and 5 bases from J, with 18 bases in between. CDR3 amino acids: CASSLTGQGETQYF. The CDR3 bases are TGCGCCAGCTCCCTCACCGGACAAGGGGAGACCCAGTACTTC.

This clonotype was picked up a small number of times. The rearrangement uses TRBV30 and TRBJ2-3; the match to TRBD1 covers 7 bases. J gave up 2 bases and V 0 bases, and 2 bases lay outside the gene matches. The CDR3 length is 14 residues. The germline CDR1 and CDR2 sequences are GTSNPN and SVGIG (reference sequence). The CDR3 sequence is CAWSVGQYTDTQYF. CDR3 nucleotide sequence: TGTGCCTGGAGTGTGGGACAGTACACAGATACGCAGTATTTT.

This clonotype showed up just a few times. The gene calls are TRBV5-1 and TRBJ1-1; TRBD1 matches at 8 bases. Unmatched junction bases numbered 8, after V lost 4 bases and J lost 6 bases. Looked up from germline, CDR1 is SGHRS and CDR2 is YFSETQ. The CDR3 length is 14 residues. This chain's CDR3 is CASSRKDRAAEAFF. Here the CDR3 DNA reads TGCGCCAGCAGCCGAAAGGACAGGGCCGCTGAAGCTTTCTTT.

This chain links TRBV29-1 with TRBJ2-3; maybe TRBD1 (6 bases). The V end was cut by 4 bases, the J end by 0 bases, with 14 bases between. Germline CDR1 SQVTM, CDR2 ANQGSEA. This CDR3 region has 15 residues. CDR3 amino acids: CSVGPRGGSTDTQYF. The CDR3 region has the DNA TGCAGCGTTGGTCCCCGAGGGGGAAGCACAGATACGCAGTATTTT.